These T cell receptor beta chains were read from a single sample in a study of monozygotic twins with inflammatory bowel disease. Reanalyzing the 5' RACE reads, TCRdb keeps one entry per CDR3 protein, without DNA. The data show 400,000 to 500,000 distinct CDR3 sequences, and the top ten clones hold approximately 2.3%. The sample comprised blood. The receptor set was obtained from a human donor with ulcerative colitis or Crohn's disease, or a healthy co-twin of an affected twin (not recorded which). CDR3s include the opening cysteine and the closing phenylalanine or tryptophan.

CASSTTPGGAEQYF TRBJ2-7 TRBV7-2
CASSHGQGGNSPLHF TRBJ1-6 TRBV11-2
CASSQDPRTSGRNEQFF TRBJ2-1 TRBV4-2
CASTQSSGIKGEQYF TRBJ2-7 TRBV5-1
CASSGTKNTGELFF TRBJ2-2 TRBV21-1
CASSKLAGGLSSYNEQFF TRBJ2-1 TRBV18
CAWSGYPSPNEQFF TRBJ2-1 TRBV30
CASSLGSSGNQPQHF TRBJ1-5 TRBV12-3/TRBV12-4
CASSWESGQGFAGGYTF TRBJ1-2 TRBV5-5
CASSQDGGGNTEAFF TRBJ1-1 TRBV4-3
CASNTGFGEQYF TRBJ2-7 TRBV19
CSAPVDLAGVSTGELFF TRBJ2-2 TRBV20-1
CSARSTGGSLAFF TRBJ1-1 TRBV20-1
CAWSGRVQFSGELFF TRBJ2-2 TRBV30
CSAPGSDRAWETQYF TRBJ2-5 TRBV20-1
CASSPGGATSTDTQYF TRBJ2-3 TRBV11-2
CASSLTGFSGSATDTQYF TRBJ2-3 TRBV7-3
CASIRQENDNSPLHF TRBJ1-6 TRBV6-1
CASSLGGAEEKLFF TRBJ1-4 TRBV7-2
CASSGGQGENEKLFF TRBJ1-4 TRBV2
CASSQEGHRTSEKLFF TRBJ1-4 TRBV4-3
CASSTGHHYTF TRBJ1-2 TRBV3-1
CASRIGQGIGTEAFF TRBJ1-1 TRBV2
CATTTEDTLNTGELFF TRBJ2-2 TRBV15
CASSFKGDTEAFF TRBJ1-1 TRBV7-3
CASEQGNPKNTGELFF TRBJ2-2 TRBV12-1
CSAVSGSRSYEQYF TRBJ2-7 TRBV20-1
CASSSPLAGGNNEQFF TRBJ2-1 TRBV5-4
CASSPMTRAYEQYF TRBJ2-7 TRBV28
CASSLSGTGGSQYF TRBJ2-5 TRBV7-8
CASSALQDPRGGYTF TRBJ1-2 TRBV2
CASSEGRVGNTIYF TRBJ1-3 TRBV5-1
CSVGLPGGYGYTF TRBJ1-2 TRBV20-1
CASSLFSEETQYF TRBJ2-5 TRBV27
CSAAIGADTQYF TRBJ2-3 TRBV20-1
CATSDPGQGSGELFF TRBJ2-2 TRBV24-1
CASSLNWSTGPQYF TRBJ2-5 TRBV7-6
CAIRSSYEQYF TRBJ2-7 TRBV10-3
CASSQVVDGNNEQFF TRBJ2-1 TRBV4-1
CASSEVGVTDTQYF TRBJ2-3 TRBV2
CASSGRQVDTGELFF TRBJ2-2 TRBV14
CATSRGGLGRVLGTEAFF TRBJ1-1 TRBV15
CASSRTSGHEQFF TRBJ2-1 TRBV7-8
CSASRTSRASNEQFF TRBJ2-1 TRBV20-1
CSARGSGGVTYEQYF TRBJ2-7 TRBV20-1
CAWSPRSPAEEKLFF TRBJ1-4 TRBV30
CASTPAGVPYEQYF TRBJ2-7 TRBV28
CASSLSQATSRELFF TRBJ2-2 TRBV12-3/TRBV12-4
CASSLEFGSQETQYF TRBJ2-5 TRBV5-4
CATSRDRGSLNTQYF TRBJ2-3 TRBV15
CASSLSNRGLRELFF TRBJ1-4 TRBV11-2